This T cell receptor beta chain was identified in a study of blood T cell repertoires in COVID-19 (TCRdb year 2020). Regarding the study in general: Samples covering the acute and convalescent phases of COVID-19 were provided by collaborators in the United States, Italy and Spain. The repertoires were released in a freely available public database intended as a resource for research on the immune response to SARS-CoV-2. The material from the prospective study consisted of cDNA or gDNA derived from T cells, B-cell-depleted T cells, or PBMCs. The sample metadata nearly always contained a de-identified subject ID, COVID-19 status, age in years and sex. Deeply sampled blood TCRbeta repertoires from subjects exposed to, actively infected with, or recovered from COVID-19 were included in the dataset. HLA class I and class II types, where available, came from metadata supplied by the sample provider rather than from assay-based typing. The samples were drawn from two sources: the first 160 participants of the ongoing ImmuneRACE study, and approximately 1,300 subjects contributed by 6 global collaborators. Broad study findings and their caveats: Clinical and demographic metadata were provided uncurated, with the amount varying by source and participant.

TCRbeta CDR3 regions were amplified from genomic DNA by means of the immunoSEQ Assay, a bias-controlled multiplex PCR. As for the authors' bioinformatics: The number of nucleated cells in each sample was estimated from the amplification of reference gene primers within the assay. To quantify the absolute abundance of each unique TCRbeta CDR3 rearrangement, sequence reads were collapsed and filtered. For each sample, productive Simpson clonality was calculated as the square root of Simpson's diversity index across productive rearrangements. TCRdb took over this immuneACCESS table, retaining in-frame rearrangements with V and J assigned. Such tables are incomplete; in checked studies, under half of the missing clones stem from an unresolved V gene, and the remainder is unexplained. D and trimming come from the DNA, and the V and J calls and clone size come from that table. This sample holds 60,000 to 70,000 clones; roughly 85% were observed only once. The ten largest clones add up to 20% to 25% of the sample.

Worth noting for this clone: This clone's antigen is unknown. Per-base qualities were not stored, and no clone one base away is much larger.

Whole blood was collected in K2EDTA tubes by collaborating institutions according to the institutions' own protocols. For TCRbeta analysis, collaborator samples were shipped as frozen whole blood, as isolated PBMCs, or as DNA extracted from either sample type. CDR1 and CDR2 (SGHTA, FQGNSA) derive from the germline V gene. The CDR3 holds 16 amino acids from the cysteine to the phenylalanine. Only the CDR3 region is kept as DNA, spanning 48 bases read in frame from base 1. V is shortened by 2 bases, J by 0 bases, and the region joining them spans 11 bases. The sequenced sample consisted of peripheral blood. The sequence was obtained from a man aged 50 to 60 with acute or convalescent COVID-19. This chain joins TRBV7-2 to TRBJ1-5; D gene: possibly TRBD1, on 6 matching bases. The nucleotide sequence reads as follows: TGTGCCAGCAGCTTAACGGGGGGCCCTAGCAATCAGCCCCAGCATTTT. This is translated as CASSLTGGPSNQPQHF.